In its sample, the clone carrying this T cell receptor (beta chain) was seen once. TCRdb keeps only in-frame clones here, not all; method: immunoSEQ multiplex PCR. The data hold millions of clones, with 85% to 95% observed a single time. These data belong to a study of shared clonotypes between healthy human individuals. CD45RO-negative, CCR7-positively selected cells formed the naive CD8 fraction, excluding terminally differentiated effector memory CD45RA+ cells. The CDR3 length is 16 residues. Losses at the gene ends were 5 bases for V and 2 bases for J; bases not matched to a gene: 5. Germline V lookup: CDR1 LNHDA, CDR2 SQIVND (reference sequence).

The rearrangement joins TRBV19 to TRBJ2-5; TRBD2 matches at 13 bases. The sequence came from a man younger than 30 in good health. Some clones in this sample may be carry-over from other donors' samples. Sample: naive CD8+ T cells from PBMCs. In nucleotides, the CDR3 is TGTGCCAGTAGTGCCACTAGCGGGAGGGGTCAAGAGACCCAGTACTTC. Its translation: CASSATSGRGQETQYF.